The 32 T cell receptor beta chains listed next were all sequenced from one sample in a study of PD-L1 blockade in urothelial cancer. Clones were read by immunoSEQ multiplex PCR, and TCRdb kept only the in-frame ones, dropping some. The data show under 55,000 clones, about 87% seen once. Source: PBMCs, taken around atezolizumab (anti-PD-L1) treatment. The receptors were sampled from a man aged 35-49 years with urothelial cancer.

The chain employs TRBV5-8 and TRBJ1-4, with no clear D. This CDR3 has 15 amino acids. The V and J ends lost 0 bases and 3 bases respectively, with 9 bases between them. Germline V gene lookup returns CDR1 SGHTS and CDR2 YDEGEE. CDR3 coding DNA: TGTGCCAGCAGCTTGGTGGTCCGGGCTAATGAAAAACTGTTTTTT. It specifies CASSLVVRANEKLFF.

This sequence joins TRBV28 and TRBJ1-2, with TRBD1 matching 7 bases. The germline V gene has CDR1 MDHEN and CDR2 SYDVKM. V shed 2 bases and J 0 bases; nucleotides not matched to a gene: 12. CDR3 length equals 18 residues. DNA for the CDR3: TGTGCCAGCAGTTTAAGTAGGAGGGGGCGCAGCTCTAACTATGGCTACACCTTC. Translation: CASSLSRRGRSSNYGYTF.

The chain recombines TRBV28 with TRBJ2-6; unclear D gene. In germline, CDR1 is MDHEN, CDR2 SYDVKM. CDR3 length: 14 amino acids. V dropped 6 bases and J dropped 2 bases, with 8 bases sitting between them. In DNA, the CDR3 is TGTGCCAGCAGCAGTTTTGCTGGGGCCAACGTCCTGACTTTC. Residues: CASSSFAGANVLTF.

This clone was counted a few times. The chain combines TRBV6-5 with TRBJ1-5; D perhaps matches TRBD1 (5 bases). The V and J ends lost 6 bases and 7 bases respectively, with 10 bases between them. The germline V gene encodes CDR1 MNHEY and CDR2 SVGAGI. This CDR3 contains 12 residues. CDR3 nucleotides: TGTGCCAGCAGGAGTGGGGGGCAGCCCCAGCATTTT. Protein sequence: CASRSGGQPQHF.

CDR3 DNA sequence: TGTGCCAGCAGTCCCGGGATTTATCAGCCCCAGCATTTT. Protein: CASSPGIYQPQHF. The V and J genes are TRBV28 and TRBJ1-5; D remains ambiguous. Deletions cut 5 bases from V and 5 bases from J, with 10 bases between. CDR3 length equals 13 residues. The V gene's germline CDR1 is MDHEN and CDR2 SYDVKM.

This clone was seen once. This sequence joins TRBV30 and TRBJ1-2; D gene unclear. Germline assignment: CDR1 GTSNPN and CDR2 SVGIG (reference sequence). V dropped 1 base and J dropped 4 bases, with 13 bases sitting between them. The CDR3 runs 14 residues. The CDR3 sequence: CAWSGGPLVYGYTF. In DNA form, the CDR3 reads TGTGCCTGGAGTGGAGGTCCCTTGGTCTATGGCTACACCTTC. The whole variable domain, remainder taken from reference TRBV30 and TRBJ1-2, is SQTIHQWPATLVQPVGSPLSLECTVEGTSNPNLYWYRQAAGRGLQLLFYSVGIGQISSEVPQNLSASRPQDRQFILSSKKLLLSDSGFYLCAWSGGPLVYGYTFGSGTRLTVV.

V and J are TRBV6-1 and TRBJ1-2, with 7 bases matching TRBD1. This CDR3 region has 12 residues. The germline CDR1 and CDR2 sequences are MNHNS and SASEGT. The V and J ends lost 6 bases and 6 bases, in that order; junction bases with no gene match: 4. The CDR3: CASRTGKDGYTF. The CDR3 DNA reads TGTGCCAGCAGGACAGGGAAGGATGGCTACACCTTC.

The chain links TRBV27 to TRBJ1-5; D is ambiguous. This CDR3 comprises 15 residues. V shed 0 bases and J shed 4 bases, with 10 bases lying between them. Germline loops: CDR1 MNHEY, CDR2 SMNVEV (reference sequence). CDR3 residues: CASSLSNTWNQPQHF. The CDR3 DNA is TGTGCCAGCAGTTTATCGAACACATGGAATCAGCCCCAGCATTTT.

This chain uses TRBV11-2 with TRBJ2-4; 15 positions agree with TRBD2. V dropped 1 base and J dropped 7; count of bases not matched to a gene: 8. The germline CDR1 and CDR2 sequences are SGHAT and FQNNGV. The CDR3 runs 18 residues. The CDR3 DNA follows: TGTGCCAGCAGCTTAGTATCCGGACTAGCGGGAGGGAAGAACATTCAGTACTTC. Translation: CASSLVSGLAGGKNIQYF.

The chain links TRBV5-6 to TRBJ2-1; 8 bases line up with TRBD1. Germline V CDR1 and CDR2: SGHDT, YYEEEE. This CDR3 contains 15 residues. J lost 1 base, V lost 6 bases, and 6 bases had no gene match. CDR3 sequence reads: CASTLRDRSYNEQFF. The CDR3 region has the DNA TGTGCCAGCACCCTCCGGGACAGGTCCTACAATGAGCAGTTCTTC.

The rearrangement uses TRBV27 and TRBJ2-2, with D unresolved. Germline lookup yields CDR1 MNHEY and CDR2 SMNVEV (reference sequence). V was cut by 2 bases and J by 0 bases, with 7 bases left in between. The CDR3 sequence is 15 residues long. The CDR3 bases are TGTGCCAGCAGTTTAGACTCGGCGAACACCGGGGAGCTGTTTTTT. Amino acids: CASSLDSANTGELFF.

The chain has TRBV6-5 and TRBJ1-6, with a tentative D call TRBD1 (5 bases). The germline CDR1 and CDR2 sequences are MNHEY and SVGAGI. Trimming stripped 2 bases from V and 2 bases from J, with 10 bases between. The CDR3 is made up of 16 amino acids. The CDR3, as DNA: TGTGCCAGCAGTTACGGAAGGGGTGCCTATAATTCACCCCTCCACTTT. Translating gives CASSYGRGAYNSPLHF.

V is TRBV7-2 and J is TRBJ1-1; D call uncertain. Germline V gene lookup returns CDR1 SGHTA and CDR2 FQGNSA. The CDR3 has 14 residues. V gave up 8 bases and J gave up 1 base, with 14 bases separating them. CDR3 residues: CASLNMGGNTEAFF. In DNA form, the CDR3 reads TGTGCCAGCCTCAACATGGGAGGGAACACTGAAGCTTTCTTT. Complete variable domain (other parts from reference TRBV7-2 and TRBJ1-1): GAGVSQSPSNKVTEKGKDVELRCDPISGHTALYWYRQSLGQGLEFLIYFQGNSAPDKSGLPSDRFSAERTGGSVSTLTIQRTQQEDSAVYLCASLNMGGNTEAFFGQGTRLTVV.

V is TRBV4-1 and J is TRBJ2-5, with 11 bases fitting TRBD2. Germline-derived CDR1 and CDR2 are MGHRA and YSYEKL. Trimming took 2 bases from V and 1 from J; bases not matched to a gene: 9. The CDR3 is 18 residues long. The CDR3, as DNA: TGCGCCAGCAGCCAAAGGGTTACTAGCGGGAGTTCCCAAGAGACCCAGTACTTC. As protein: CASSQRVTSGSSQETQYF.

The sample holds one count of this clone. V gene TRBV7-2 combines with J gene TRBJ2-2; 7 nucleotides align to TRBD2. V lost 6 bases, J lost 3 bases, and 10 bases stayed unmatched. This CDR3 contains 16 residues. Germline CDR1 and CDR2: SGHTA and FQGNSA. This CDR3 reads CASRPARAGYTGELFF. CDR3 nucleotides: TGTGCCAGCAGACCAGCACGAGCGGGATACACCGGGGAGCTGTTTTTT.

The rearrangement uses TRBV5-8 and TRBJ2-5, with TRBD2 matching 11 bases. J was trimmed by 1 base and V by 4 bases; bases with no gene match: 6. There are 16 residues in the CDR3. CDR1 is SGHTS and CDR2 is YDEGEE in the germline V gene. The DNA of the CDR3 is TGTGCCAGCAGCACCAGACTAGCGGGATTCCAAGAGACCCAGTACTTC. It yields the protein CASSTRLAGFQETQYF. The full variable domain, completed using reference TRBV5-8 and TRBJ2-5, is EAGVTQSPTHLIKTRGQQATLRCSPISGHTSVYWYQQALGLGLQFLLWYDEGEERNRGNFPPRFSGRQFPNYSSELNVNALELEDSALYLCASSTRLAGFQETQYFGPGTRLLVL.

DNA for the CDR3: TGTGCCAGCAGCCTCGATGGGGGGGCAGATACGCAGTATTTT. Its protein product is CASSLDGGADTQYF. V usage is TRBV9 and J usage is TRBJ2-3, with 7 bases identical to TRBD2. There are 14 residues in the CDR3. V shed 4 bases, J shed 4 bases, and the junction held 6 bases outside the gene matches. Germline values: CDR1 SGDLS, CDR2 YYNGEE.

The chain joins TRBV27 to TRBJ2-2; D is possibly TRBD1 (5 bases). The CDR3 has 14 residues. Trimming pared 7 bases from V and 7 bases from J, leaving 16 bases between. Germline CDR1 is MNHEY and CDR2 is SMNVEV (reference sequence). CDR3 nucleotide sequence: TGTGCCAGCACCCCGACAGTATCGGTCGGGGAGCTGTTTTTT. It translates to CASTPTVSVGELFF.

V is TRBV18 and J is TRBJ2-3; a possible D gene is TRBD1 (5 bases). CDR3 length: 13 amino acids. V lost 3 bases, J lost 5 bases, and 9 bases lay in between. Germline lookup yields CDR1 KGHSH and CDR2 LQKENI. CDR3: CASSPLGEDTQYF. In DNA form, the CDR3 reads TGTGCCAGCTCACCCCTAGGGGAAGATACGCAGTATTTT.

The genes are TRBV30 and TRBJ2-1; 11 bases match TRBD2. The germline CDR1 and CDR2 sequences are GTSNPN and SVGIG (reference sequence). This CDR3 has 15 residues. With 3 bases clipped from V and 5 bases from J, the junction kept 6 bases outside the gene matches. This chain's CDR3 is CAWRKVAGGDNEQFF. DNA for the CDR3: TGTGCCTGGAGGAAGGTAGCGGGAGGGGACAATGAGCAGTTCTTC.

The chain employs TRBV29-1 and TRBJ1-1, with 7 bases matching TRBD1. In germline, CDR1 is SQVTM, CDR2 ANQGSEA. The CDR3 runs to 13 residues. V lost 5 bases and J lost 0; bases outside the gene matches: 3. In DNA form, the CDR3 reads TGCAGCGTTTGGACAGGCCTGAACACTGAAGCTTTCTTT. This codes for CSVWTGLNTEAFF.

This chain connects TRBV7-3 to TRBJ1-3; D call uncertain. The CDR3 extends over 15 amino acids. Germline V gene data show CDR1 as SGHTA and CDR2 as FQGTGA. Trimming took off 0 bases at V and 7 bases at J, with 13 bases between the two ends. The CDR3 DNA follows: TGTGCCAGCAGCTTAACCGGCGGAGAAGTGAACACCATATATTTT. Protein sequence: CASSLTGGEVNTIYF.

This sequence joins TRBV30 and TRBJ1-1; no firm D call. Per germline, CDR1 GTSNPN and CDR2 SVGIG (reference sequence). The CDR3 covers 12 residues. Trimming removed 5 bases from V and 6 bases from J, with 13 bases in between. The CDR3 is CAWESRRAEAFF. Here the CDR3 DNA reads TGTGCCTGGGAATCCAGGAGGGCTGAAGCTTTCTTT.

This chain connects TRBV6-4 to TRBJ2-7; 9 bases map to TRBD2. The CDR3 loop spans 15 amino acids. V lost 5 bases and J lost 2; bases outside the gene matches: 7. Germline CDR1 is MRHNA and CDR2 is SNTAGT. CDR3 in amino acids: CASSLLAGAAYEQYF. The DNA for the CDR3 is TGTGCCAGCAGTCTCTTAGCGGGAGCCGCCTACGAGCAGTACTTC.

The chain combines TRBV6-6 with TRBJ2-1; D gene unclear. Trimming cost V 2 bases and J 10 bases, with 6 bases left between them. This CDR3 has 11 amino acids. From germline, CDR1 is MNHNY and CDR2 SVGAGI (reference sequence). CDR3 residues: CASSYPEEQFF. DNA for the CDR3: TGTGCCAGCAGTTACCCGGAGGAGCAGTTCTTC.

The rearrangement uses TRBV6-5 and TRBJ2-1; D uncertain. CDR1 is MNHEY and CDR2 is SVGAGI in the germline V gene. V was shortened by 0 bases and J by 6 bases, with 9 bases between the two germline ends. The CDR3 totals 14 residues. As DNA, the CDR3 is TGTGCCAGCAGTTACTCGAACTCGTTCAATGAGCAGTTCTTC. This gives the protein CASSYSNSFNEQFF.

The CDR3 is CASSEGTGNTIYF. In DNA form, the CDR3 reads TGTGCCAGCTCGGAGGGCACTGGAAACACCATATATTTT. The chain couples TRBV9 to TRBJ1-3; D gene ambiguous. The CDR3 is 13 amino acids. Germline V gene lookup returns CDR1 SGDLS and CDR2 YYNGEE. V lost 7 bases to trimming and J lost 2 bases, with 10 bases between them. The full variable domain, with the rest looked up from reference TRBV9 and TRBJ1-3, is DSGVTQTPKHLITATGQRVTLRCSPRSGDLSVYWYQQSLDQGLQFLIQYYNGEERAKGNILERFSAQQFPDLHSELNLSSLELGDSALYFCASSEGTGNTIYFGEGSWLTVV.

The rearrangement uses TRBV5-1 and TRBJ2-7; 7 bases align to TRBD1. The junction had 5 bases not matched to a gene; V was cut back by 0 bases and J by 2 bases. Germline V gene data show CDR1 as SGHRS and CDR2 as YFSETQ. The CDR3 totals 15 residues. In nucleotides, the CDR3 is TGCGCCAGCAGCTTGGGGGGACAGAAAACCTACGAGCAGTACTTC. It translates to CASSLGGQKTYEQYF.

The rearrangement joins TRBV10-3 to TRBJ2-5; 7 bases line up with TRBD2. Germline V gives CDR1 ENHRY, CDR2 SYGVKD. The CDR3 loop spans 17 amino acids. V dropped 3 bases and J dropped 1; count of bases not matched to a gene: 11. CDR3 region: CAISEGGEGWVQETQYF. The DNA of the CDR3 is TGTGCCATCAGTGAAGGCGGGGAGGGTTGGGTCCAAGAGACCCAGTACTTC.

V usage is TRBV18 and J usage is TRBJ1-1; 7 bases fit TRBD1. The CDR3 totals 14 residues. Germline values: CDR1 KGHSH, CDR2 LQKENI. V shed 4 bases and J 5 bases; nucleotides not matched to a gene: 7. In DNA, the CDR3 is TGTGCCAGCTCACAGGGGGCTTGGGGTACTGAAGCTTTCTTT. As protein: CASSQGAWGTEAFF.

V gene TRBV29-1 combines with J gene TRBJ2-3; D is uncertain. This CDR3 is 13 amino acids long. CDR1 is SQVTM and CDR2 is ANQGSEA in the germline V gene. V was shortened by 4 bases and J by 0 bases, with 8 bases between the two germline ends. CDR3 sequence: CSVAPHSTDTQYF. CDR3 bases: TGCAGCGTTGCCCCACATAGCACAGATACGCAGTATTTT.

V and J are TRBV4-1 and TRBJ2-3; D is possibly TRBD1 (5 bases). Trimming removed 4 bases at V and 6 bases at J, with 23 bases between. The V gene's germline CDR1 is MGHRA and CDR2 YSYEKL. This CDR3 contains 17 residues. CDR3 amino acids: CASSLTPKTVPADTQYF. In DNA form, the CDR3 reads TGCGCCAGCAGCCTCACCCCCAAGACAGTGCCCGCGGATACGCAGTATTTT.